This T cell receptor (beta chain) was identified in a study of cytomegalovirus exposure and HLA in healthy donors. 13 Jbeta primers and 60 Vbeta primers were used for the PCR. The data were produced by immunoSEQ multiplex PCR, yet TCRdb's version contains in-frame clones alone and is incomplete. The sample records about 140,000 clones, around 80% being singletons. The CDR3 spans 15 residues. CDR1 and CDR2 from the germline V gene are MNHNY and SVGAGI (reference sequence). V was cut by 5 bases and J by 2 bases, with 13 bases left in between. The chain has TRBV6-6 and TRBJ1-5, with D possibly TRBD1 on 5 matching bases. The clonotype comes from a man in his thirties or forties in good health and CMV-seronegative. The sequencing input was PBMCs. CDR3 loop: CASSETVGGNQPQHF. CDR3 bases: TGTGCCAGCAGTGAGACAGTTGGAGGCAATCAGCCCCAGCATTTT.